This entry lists 18 T cell receptor beta chains sequenced from one sample in a study of early T cells in non-severe SARS-CoV-2 infection. TCRdb reprocessed the 5' RACE reads with MiXCR, giving one entry per CDR3 protein. The sample shows some 30,000 distinct CDR3 sequences, roughly 5.1% of them seen only once. Sequenced sample: whole blood. The receptors were sampled from an adult who was a healthcare worker with PCR-confirmed SARS-CoV-2 infection or an uninfected control (not recorded which).

Many counts were recorded for this clonotype. This chain uses TRBV14 with TRBJ1-2; D is uncertain. Per germline, CDR1 SGHDN and CDR2 FVKESK. The V end lost 0 bases, the J end lost 5 bases, and 16 bases lay between the germline ends. This CDR3 has 16 amino acids. The CDR3 DNA is TGTGCCAGCAGCCAAGAGATCTGGACGGGTGCATATGGCTACACCTTC. Its protein is CASSQEIWTGAYGYTF.

This clonotype was seen repeatedly, ten times or more. The chain is built from TRBV11-3 and TRBJ2-1; tentative D call: TRBD1 (6 bases). Germline assignment: CDR1 SGHNT and CDR2 YENEEA. V gave up 1 base and J gave up 2 bases, with 15 bases separating them. The CDR3 runs 17 residues. This CDR3 reads CASSLGGGIPAYNEQFF. The CDR3 nucleotides are TGTGCCAGCAGCTTAGGAGGGGGAATTCCCGCCTACAATGAGCAGTTCTTC.

This clonotype was counted a single time. This clone may be a read error of a much larger clone one base away. Because it lacks the conserved phenylalanine or tryptophan at the end, this CDR3 is likely a read error. The rearrangement joins TRBV12-3 or TRBV12-4 to TRBJ2-1; D is possibly TRBD1 (5 bases). Trimming shortened V by 3 bases and J by 10 bases, and 16 bases separated the two germline ends. The CDR3 extends over 14 amino acids. In nucleotides, the CDR3 is TGTGCCAGCAGTTTGGTACAGGCCCTGGGGGAGCAGTTCTCC. Translating it yields CASSLVQALGEQFS.

Relative to its sample, this clonotype is medium-sized. The chain is built from TRBV29-1 and TRBJ2-1; D is tentatively TRBD1 or TRBD2 (5 bases each). The V end lost 4 bases, the J end lost 7 bases, and 8 bases lay between the germline ends. Germline V gives CDR1 SQVTM, CDR2 ANQGSEA. CDR3 length equals 11 residues. CDR3 amino acids: CSVGRENEQFF. In DNA form, the CDR3 reads TGCAGCGTTGGCAGGGAGAATGAGCAGTTCTTC.

There are many counts of this clonotype. This sequence joins TRBV3-1 and TRBJ1-5; 9 bases fit TRBD1. CDR3 size: 15 residues. Germline trimming cut 4 bases from V and 4 bases from J; bases unmatched to any gene: 5. Germline V CDR1 and CDR2: LGHDT, YNNKEL (reference sequence). The chain's CDR3 is CASSRRQGENQPQHF. Written as DNA, the CDR3 is TGTGCCAGCAGCCGGAGACAGGGGGAGAATCAGCCCCAGCATTTT.

This clonotype qualifies as medium-sized (0.01 to 0.1%). The chain uses TRBV18 and TRBJ2-7, with D perhaps TRBD1 or TRBD2 (6 bases each). CDR1 and CDR2 from the germline V gene are KGHSH and LQKENI. The ends were cut back, 2 bases at V and 0 bases at J, with 11 bases in the middle. The CDR3 runs to 15 residues. CDR3 sequence (DNA): TGTGCCAGCTCACCAAGCCGGGGGCCCTCCTACGAGCAGTACTTC. Protein sequence: CASSPSRGPSYEQYF.

The chain joins TRBV19 to TRBJ2-7; D might be TRBD2 (5 bases). Trimming left V 3 bases short and J 2 bases short, with 14 bases between. The CDR3 has 15 residues. Germline loops: CDR1 LNHDA, CDR2 SQIVND (reference sequence). The CDR3 nucleotides are TGTGCCAGTAGTATCTTACCAGCGGAGCCCTACGAGCAGTACTTC. Amino acids: CASSILPAEPYEQYF.

This clonotype was counted ten times or more. The genes are TRBV5-1 and TRBJ1-2; D is perhaps TRBD1 (5 bases). The CDR3 is 14 residues long. CDR1 SGHRS and CDR2 YFSETQ come from the germline V gene. The ends were cut back, 4 bases at V and 2 bases at J, with 12 bases in the middle. The CDR3 bases are TGCGCCAGCAGCCCGGGGACTGAGAACTATGGCTACACCTTC. Protein sequence: CASSPGTENYGYTF.

This clonotype was detected ten times or more. J is TRBJ1-5 and V is TRBV18; no clear D gene. The germline CDR1 and CDR2 sequences are KGHSH and LQKENI. V shed 3 bases and J shed 5 bases, with 11 bases lying between them. CDR3 length equals 14 residues. The CDR3 bases are TGTGCCAGCTCACCCGACATAGAGTATCAGCCCCAGCATTTT. Translating it yields CASSPDIEYQPQHF.

For this clonotype: A read error may be the cause here, since a much bigger clone is one base away. This chain uses TRBV2 with TRBJ1-5; no clear D. Germline V gene sequence: CDR1 SNHLY, CDR2 FYNNEI. The V gene lost 5 bases and the J gene lost 2 bases, with 19 bases spanning the gap. The CDR3 sequence is 17 residues long. CDR3 protein: CASSKGQEGSGNQPQHF. CDR3 DNA sequence: TGTGCCAGCAGTAAGGGCCAGGAAGGGAGTGGCAATCAGCCCCAGCATTTT.

This chain uses TRBV19 with TRBJ2-7; TRBD2 aligns across 11 bases. Losses at the gene ends were 5 bases for V and 2 bases for J; bases not matched to a gene: 8. The CDR3 loop spans 16 amino acids. Germline CDR1 and CDR2: LNHDA and SQIVND (reference sequence). The DNA of the CDR3 is TGTGCCAGTAGTTCTTCCGGGACTAGCGGAACCTACGAGCAGTACTTC. This sequence encodes CASSSSGTSGTYEQYF.

The V call is TRBV28, the J call TRBJ2-7, with TRBD2 as a possible D gene (5 bases). Germline CDR1 is MDHEN and CDR2 is SYDVKM. V gave up 1 base and J gave up 3 bases, with 10 bases separating them. There are 14 residues in the CDR3. The CDR3: CASSLFRGDYEQYF. The DNA of the CDR3 is TGTGCCAGCAGTTTATTTCGGGGTGACTACGAGCAGTACTTC.

The table lists this clonotype with many counts. The chain uses TRBV5-6 and TRBJ1-5, with unresolved D. This CDR3 is built from 12 residues. Germline CDR1 reads SGHDT; CDR2 reads YYEEEE. V lost 3 bases and J 7 bases, leaving 8 bases between the germline ends. CDR3 residues: CASSSGLQPQHF. In DNA, the CDR3 is TGTGCCAGCAGCTCGGGGTTGCAGCCCCAGCATTTT.

This clonotype was seen at least ten times. The J gene is TRBJ2-7, the V gene TRBV18; D perhaps matches TRBD2 (7 bases). This CDR3 region has 15 residues. CDR1 and CDR2 (germline): KGHSH, LQKENI. V lost 6 bases to trimming and J lost 3 bases, with 18 bases between them. CDR3 protein: CASSPGQGGGYEQYF. CDR3 bases: TGTGCCAGCTCCCCCGGACAAGGGGGGGGCTACGAGCAGTACTTC.

This clonotype has at least ten counts. This chain links TRBV2 with TRBJ2-7, with D uncertain. Germline-derived CDR1 and CDR2 are SNHLY and FYNNEI. Trimming took off 4 bases at V and 2 bases at J, with 3 bases between the two ends. This CDR3 has 11 residues. CDR3 protein: CASSVTYEQYF. DNA of the CDR3: TGTGCCAGCAGTGTCACCTACGAGCAGTACTTC.

This clonotype was observed at least ten times. The rearrangement joins TRBV2 to TRBJ2-1, with 10 bases matching TRBD1. Germline CDR1 reads SNHLY; CDR2 reads FYNNEI. V dropped 4 bases and J dropped 7; count of bases not matched to a gene: 13. The CDR3 spans 17 residues. CDR3 DNA: TGTGCCAGCAGTGGGAGACAGGGGGCGCTTGGGAGAAATGAGCAGTTCTTC. Translation: CASSGRQGALGRNEQFF. The entire variable domain, with the rest obtained from reference TRBV2 and TRBJ2-1, is as follows: EPEVTQTPSHQVTQMGQEVILRCVPISNHLYFYWYRQILGQKVEFLVSFYNNEISEKSEIFDDQFSVERPDGSNFTLKIRSTKLEDSAMYFCASSGRQGALGRNEQFFGPGTRLTVL.

This clonotype turned up a few times. J is TRBJ2-7 and V is TRBV28, with 7 positions matching TRBD1. Germline lookup yields CDR1 MDHEN and CDR2 SYDVKM. The V segment lost 3 bases and the J segment 4 bases; nucleotides outside the gene matches: 6. The CDR3 sequence is 14 residues long. CDR3 amino acids: CASSLGTELYEQYF. CDR3 sequence (DNA): TGTGCCAGCAGTTTGGGGACAGAACTTTACGAGCAGTACTTC.

In this sample, this clonotype turned up a few times. This chain uses TRBV7-8 with TRBJ1-5; D remains ambiguous. The CDR3 contains 17 residues. Between the trimmed V and J ends, which lost 0 bases and 2 bases, there was a span of 14 bases. Germline V gene sequence: CDR1 SGHVS, CDR2 FQNEAQ. The DNA for the CDR3 is TGTGCCAGCAGCTTAGCGCCCCGTGGGGTTGGCAATCAGCCCCAGCATTTT. Protein: CASSLAPRGVGNQPQHF.